These T cell receptor beta chains were read from a single sample in a study of T cells in Graves' hyperthyroidism and ophthalmopathy. From the multiplex PCR reads, TCRdb called clonotypes with MiXCR, one entry per CDR3 protein. Among hundreds of thousands of distinct CDR3 sequences, less than 15% were seen once, and the ten largest hold 10%. The sample taken for sequencing was blood. These receptors came from a woman aged 18-29 years with Graves' hyperthyroidism. Both conserved end residues are part of each CDR3. Each record gives: V gene, J gene, CDR3 protein.

v_call: TRBV20-1
j_call: TRBJ2-5
cdr3_aa: CSASFGTPGETQYF

v_call: TRBV29-1
j_call: TRBJ1-1
cdr3_aa: CSVVGGEPEAFF

v_call: TRBV7-9
j_call: TRBJ2-1
cdr3_aa: CASSSFDSGRSGTYNEQFF

v_call: TRBV6-5
j_call: TRBJ2-3
cdr3_aa: CASSYRDPETDTQYF

v_call: TRBV6-2/TRBV6-3
j_call: TRBJ2-4
cdr3_aa: CASRRHRDYKNIQYF

v_call: TRBV5-1
j_call: TRBJ2-1
cdr3_aa: CASSWRGYNEQFF

v_call: TRBV2
j_call: TRBJ2-2
cdr3_aa: CASGGLTNTGELFF

v_call: TRBV10-3
j_call: TRBJ1-5
cdr3_aa: CAISPRTGDNQPQHF

v_call: TRBV27
j_call: TRBJ2-7
cdr3_aa: CASSLNDSPYEQYF

v_call: TRBV28
j_call: TRBJ1-2
cdr3_aa: CASSLWTPLAYGYTF

v_call: TRBV10-3
j_call: TRBJ2-7
cdr3_aa: CAISVAQGAYEQYF

v_call: TRBV2
j_call: TRBJ1-5
cdr3_aa: CASRGQGSQPQHF

v_call: TRBV30
j_call: TRBJ2-1
cdr3_aa: CAWSFGSDYNEQFF

v_call: TRBV3-1
j_call: TRBJ2-3
cdr3_aa: CASSQENPTDTQYF

v_call: TRBV12-3/TRBV12-4
j_call: TRBJ2-1
cdr3_aa: CASRRTGGTCNEQFF

v_call: TRBV5-6
j_call: TRBJ1-1
cdr3_aa: CASSSTDRNTEAFF

v_call: TRBV6-1
j_call: TRBJ2-2
cdr3_aa: CASSESGRVSGELFF

v_call: TRBV12-3/TRBV12-4
j_call: TRBJ2-1
cdr3_aa: CASSLPPAGGGWNEQFF

v_call: TRBV20-1
j_call: TRBJ2-1
cdr3_aa: CSASRDGVAALNNEQFF

v_call: TRBV7-9
j_call: TRBJ2-1
cdr3_aa: CASSPSPSGRANEQFF

v_call: TRBV6-2/TRBV6-3
j_call: TRBJ2-3
cdr3_aa: CASIKDSQSDTQYF

v_call: TRBV6-1
j_call: TRBJ2-5
cdr3_aa: CASSIRDQETQYF

v_call: TRBV2
j_call: TRBJ1-4
cdr3_aa: CASSEGTETYEKLFF

v_call: TRBV6-1
j_call: TRBJ2-5
cdr3_aa: CASRIGYRGYQETQYF

v_call: TRBV7-9
j_call: TRBJ1-5
cdr3_aa: CASSRDSYNQPQHF

v_call: TRBV24-1
j_call: TRBJ2-1
cdr3_aa: CATSELTGLGYNEQFF

v_call: TRBV5-4
j_call: TRBJ1-2
cdr3_aa: CASSSSRDRVGGYTF

v_call: TRBV6-1
j_call: TRBJ2-7
cdr3_aa: CASRGRGPGAYEQYF

v_call: TRBV20-1
j_call: TRBJ2-1
cdr3_aa: CSARPGLAGHYNEQFF

v_call: TRBV7-2
j_call: TRBJ2-7
cdr3_aa: CASSPRTSGSYEQYF

v_call: TRBV12-3/TRBV12-4
j_call: TRBJ2-7
cdr3_aa: CASRKGTSNYEQYF

v_call: TRBV7-9
j_call: TRBJ1-6
cdr3_aa: CASSLNYNSPLHF

v_call: TRBV20-1
j_call: TRBJ2-7
cdr3_aa: CSARTGTGHEQYF

v_call: TRBV18
j_call: TRBJ1-1
cdr3_aa: CASSMGTGRAGTEAFF

v_call: TRBV20-1
j_call: TRBJ1-1
cdr3_aa: CSARAGTAKPEAFF

v_call: TRBV7-8
j_call: TRBJ1-1
cdr3_aa: CASSPSRDRGKRTEAFF

v_call: TRBV20-1
j_call: TRBJ1-1
cdr3_aa: CSATPFEAFF

v_call: TRBV7-6
j_call: TRBJ2-1
cdr3_aa: CASSSGFSGKEVEQFF

v_call: TRBV28
j_call: TRBJ1-1
cdr3_aa: CASTETGRESRAFF

v_call: TRBV9
j_call: TRBJ2-3
cdr3_aa: CASSGPGQDTDTQYF

v_call: TRBV7-9
j_call: TRBJ2-1
cdr3_aa: CAILSANEQFF

v_call: TRBV19
j_call: TRBJ1-5
cdr3_aa: CASSWGDMISNQPQHF

v_call: TRBV6-2/TRBV6-3
j_call: TRBJ2-7
cdr3_aa: CASTGTSDYEQYF

v_call: TRBV4-2
j_call: TRBJ2-5
cdr3_aa: CASSQDQGARETQYF

v_call: TRBV14
j_call: TRBJ1-1
cdr3_aa: CASSQDRVAEAFF

v_call: TRBV7-9
j_call: TRBJ2-5
cdr3_aa: CASSLAGRTQYF

v_call: TRBV7-8
j_call: TRBJ2-5
cdr3_aa: CASRGLGRETQYF

v_call: TRBV6-2/TRBV6-3
j_call: TRBJ2-1
cdr3_aa: CASSYPAVRVRNEQFF

v_call: TRBV7-9
j_call: TRBJ2-7
cdr3_aa: CASSLGTAVKEQYF

v_call: TRBV14
j_call: TRBJ2-1
cdr3_aa: CASSPLGGSSYNEQFF

v_call: TRBV18
j_call: TRBJ1-1
cdr3_aa: CASSPGPLNTEAFF

v_call: TRBV10-3
j_call: TRBJ2-5
cdr3_aa: CAIRTQLTQETQYF